This entry lists 5 T cell receptor beta chains sequenced from one sample in a study of Graves' ophthalmopathy and Graves' hyperthyroidism. Scientists amplified the TCR beta CDR3 regions from RNA transcripts. Second-round multiplex PCR followed a first-round RT-PCR using HTBI primers. One entry per CDR3 protein, called by TCRdb with MiXCR from the multiplex PCR reads. Of approximately 1.2 million distinct CDR3 sequences listed, roughly 35% are singletons. The source material was peripheral blood or thyroid tissue (not recorded which). The receptors were gathered from an adult man with Graves' hyperthyroidism.

The chain couples TRBV5-6 to TRBJ1-2; D unresolved. The V gene's germline CDR1 is SGHDT and CDR2 YYEEEE. V gave up 3 bases and J gave up 5 bases, with 11 bases separating them. This CDR3 comprises 13 residues. As DNA, the CDR3 is TGTGCCAGCAGCTCCGGAGGGCCATATGGCTACACCTTC. Its translation: CASSSGGPYGYTF.

This clonotype was found many times. This chain connects TRBV12-3 or TRBV12-4 to TRBJ2-5; D tentatively fits TRBD1 or TRBD2 (5 bases each). V gave up 2 bases and J gave up 5 bases, with 12 bases separating them. The length of the CDR3 is 14 residues. The CDR3 bases are TGTGCCAGCAGTTTACTTGCTTGGGGGGAGACCCAGTACTTC. As protein: CASSLLAWGETQYF.

CDR3 loop: CASSPRKNSPLHF. DNA of the CDR3: TGTGCCAGCAGCCCACGGAAGAATTCACCCCTCCACTTT. The rearrangement joins TRBV7-2 to TRBJ1-6, with D hard to call. CDR1 and CDR2 (germline): SGHTA, FQGNSA. The V gene lost 5 bases and the J gene lost 7 bases, with 9 bases spanning the gap. This CDR3 is 13 amino acids long. The whole variable domain, filled in from reference TRBV7-2 and TRBJ1-6, reads GAGVSQSPSNKVTEKGKDVELRCDPISGHTALYWYRQSLGQGLEFLIYFQGNSAPDKSGLPSDRFSAERTGGSVSTLTIQRTQQEDSAVYLCASSPRKNSPLHFGNGTRLTVT.

As concerns this clonotype: This may stem from a read error, because a much larger clone lies one nucleotide away. This sequence joins TRBV6-2 or TRBV6-3 and TRBJ1-6; D ambiguous. Germline CDR1 reads MNHEY; CDR2 reads SVGEGT. The CDR3 totals 14 residues. For the CDR3, the DNA is TGTGCCAGCAGCAAGAGGGTCCTCCGGTCACCCCTCCGCTTT. Protein: CASSKRVLRSPLRF.

The table lists this clonotype with many counts. The chain recombines TRBV2 with TRBJ2-5; D ambiguous. The CDR3 has 13 residues. Between the trimmed V and J ends, which lost 0 bases and 5 bases, there was a span of 7 bases. The V gene's germline CDR1 is SNHLY and CDR2 FYNNEI. CDR3 sequence reads: CASSEARWETQYF. The CDR3 DNA is TGTGCCAGCAGTGAAGCGAGGTGGGAGACCCAGTACTTC.